Below are 13 T cell receptor beta chains sequenced from a single sample in a study of cytomegalovirus exposure and HLA in healthy donors. The PCR had 60 Vbeta and 13 Jbeta primers. The repertoire was sequenced with immunoSEQ multiplex PCR; TCRdb's copy has only in-frame clones and lacks some. The sample has 120,000 to 150,000 clones; more than 65% are singletons. Material: PBMCs. The source of these receptors is a man between 25 and 39 years old in good health and CMV-seropositive.

V usage is TRBV27 and J usage is TRBJ2-5, with D tentatively TRBD1 (7 bases). This CDR3 is 16 amino acids long. Per the germline V gene, CDR1 is MNHEY and CDR2 is SMNVEV (reference sequence). Between the trimmed V and J ends, which lost 2 bases and 5 bases, there was a span of 18 bases. CDR3 protein: CASSLTGTARGETQYF. CDR3 bases: TGTGCCAGCAGTTTAACCGGGACAGCCCGGGGGGAGACCCAGTACTTC.

This chain joins TRBV5-4 and TRBJ1-2; D unclear. Trimming removed 1 base from V and 4 bases from J, with 5 bases in between. The CDR3 is 12 amino acids. Germline loops: CDR1 SGHNT, CDR2 YYREEE (reference sequence). The CDR3 DNA reads TGTGCCAGCAGCTTGTTATTCTATGGCTACACCTTC. This translates into CASSLLFYGYTF.

The chain joins TRBV19 to TRBJ1-4; no firm D call. The CDR3 spans 14 residues. Germline values: CDR1 LNHDA, CDR2 SQIVND (reference sequence). Trimming shortened V by 1 base and J by 7 bases, and 10 bases separated the two germline ends. This chain's CDR3 is CASSIGGLAEKLFF. In DNA form, the CDR3 reads TGTGCCAGTAGTATAGGAGGGTTAGCTGAAAAACTGTTTTTT. The whole variable domain, remainder taken from reference TRBV19 and TRBJ1-4, is DGGITQSPKYLFRKEGQNVTLSCEQNLNHDAMYWYRQDPGQGLRLIYYSQIVNDFQKGDIAEGYSVSREKKESFPLTVTSAQKNPTAFYLCASSIGGLAEKLFFGSGTQLSVL.

In nucleotides, the CDR3 is TGCGCCAGCAGTGAGTGGGGACAGGGTTTCACTGAAGCTTTCTTT. Translating gives CASSEWGQGFTEAFF. The chain is built from TRBV10-2 and TRBJ1-1; 9 nucleotides align to TRBD1. Germline CDR1 is WSHSY and CDR2 is SAAADI. Losses at the gene ends were 1 base for V and 4 bases for J; bases not matched to a gene: 4. This CDR3 spans 15 amino acids.

This chain joins TRBV9 and TRBJ2-1; TRBD1 matches at 7 bases. This CDR3 is built from 15 residues. J was trimmed by 8 bases and V by 4 bases; bases with no gene match: 12. CDR1 and CDR2 from the germline V gene are SGDLS and YYNGEE. The CDR3 protein is CASSPTGTVYDEQFF. CDR3 in DNA: TGTGCCAGCAGCCCCACGGGGACAGTTTACGATGAGCAGTTCTTC.

The chain links TRBV10-3 to TRBJ2-5; the D gene is possibly TRBD1 (5 bases). CDR1 is ENHRY and CDR2 is SYGVKD in the germline V gene. Trimming stripped 6 bases from V and 5 bases from J, with 7 bases between. The CDR3 covers 11 residues. CDR3 sequence reads: CAIRGVETQYF. The CDR3 nucleotides are TGTGCCATCAGAGGGGTCGAGACCCAGTACTTC.

This sequence joins TRBV6-5 and TRBJ1-2; tentatively, D is TRBD1 (5 bases). The CDR3 runs to 13 residues. Germline values: CDR1 MNHEY, CDR2 SVGAGI. Trimming took off 5 bases at V and 8 bases at J, with 15 bases between the two ends. The CDR3: CASSKGLSLGYTF. The CDR3 DNA reads TGTGCCAGCAGTAAGGGGCTCTCCCTAGGCTACACCTTC.

CDR3 bases: TGTGCCAGCAGCTTAACGGGCGGGAGCGCCTCCTACGAGCAGTACTTC. Encoded protein: CASSLTGGSASYEQYF. J is TRBJ2-7 and V is TRBV11-2; 7 bases agree with TRBD2. CDR1 and CDR2 from the germline V gene are SGHAT and FQNNGV. J was trimmed by 0 bases and V by 2 bases; bases with no gene match: 7. The CDR3 extends over 16 amino acids.

Details on this clone: This clone may be a read error of a much larger clone one base away. The chain uses TRBV10-1 and TRBJ2-7; 10 nucleotides match TRBD1. V lost 3 bases to trimming and J lost 2 bases; unmatched junction nucleotides: 7. The CDR3 runs to 16 residues. Per germline, CDR1 WNHNN and CDR2 SYGVQD (reference sequence). The CDR3 region has the DNA TGCGCCAGCAGTGAAAACAAAGGACAGGGGGCCTACGAGCAGTACTTC. Translated: CASSENKGQGAYEQYF.

The V and J genes are TRBV10-2 and TRBJ2-1, with D tentatively TRBD1 (6 bases). The CDR3 runs to 12 residues. V was shortened by 6 bases and J by 9 bases, with 12 bases between the two germline ends. The germline V gene encodes CDR1 WSHSY and CDR2 SAAADI. CDR3: CASRDQGPEQFF. The DNA for the CDR3 is TGCGCCAGCAGAGACCAGGGGCCTGAGCAGTTCTTC.

V gene TRBV27 combines with J gene TRBJ1-2; 8 bases agree with TRBD1. V trimming: 3 bases; J trimming: 8 bases; junction bases outside the gene matches: 8. The CDR3 contains 14 residues. The germline gives CDR1 MNHEY, CDR2 SMNVEV (reference sequence). For the CDR3, the DNA is TGTGCCAGCAGTTTTAACCCAGGGGGCGAGGGCTACACCTTC. It encodes CASSFNPGGEGYTF.

The V call is TRBV19, the J call TRBJ2-7, with a possible D match to TRBD1 (6 bases). Per the germline V gene, CDR1 is LNHDA and CDR2 is SQIVND (reference sequence). This CDR3 has 15 amino acids. Trimming shortened V by 5 bases and J by 2 bases, and 16 bases separated the two germline ends. The CDR3 here is CASSPQIGGPYEQYF. The CDR3 nucleotides are TGTGCCAGTAGTCCCCAGATTGGGGGCCCCTACGAGCAGTACTTC.

This rearrangement joins TRBV11-2 to TRBJ1-4; D is possibly TRBD1 (6 bases). This CDR3 comprises 17 residues. The V gene's germline CDR1 is SGHAT and CDR2 FQNNGV. V gave up 4 bases and J gave up 6 bases, with 21 bases separating them. This CDR3 is CASSSTGVRGFDEKLFF. The DNA for the CDR3 is TGTGCCAGCAGCTCAACCGGAGTGAGGGGGTTTGATGAAAAACTGTTTTTT.